This T cell receptor beta chain was captured by sequencing in a study of blood T cell repertoires in COVID-19. Study information: COVID-19 samples collected from the United States, Italy and Spain covered acute and convalescent phases. In each case, the material was cDNA or gDNA derived from T cells, B-cell-depleted T cells, or PBMCs.

With 0 bases clipped from V and 0 bases from J, the junction kept 13 bases outside the gene matches. The germline V gene encodes CDR1 LNHDA and CDR2 SQIVND (reference sequence). The CDR3 spans 20 residues. As originally analysed: Reference gene primer amplification yielded estimated nucleated cell counts. TCRdb's copy holds only in-frame clones and misses some; the assay was immunoSEQ multiplex PCR. That table supplies the V and J calls and clone size; D and trimming were determined from the DNA. The sample lists some 41,000 clones; just over 85% were seen once. V and J are TRBV19 and TRBJ1-1; 10 bases line up with TRBD1. The sequencing sample was made of peripheral blood. The sequence came from a man aged 35-49 years with active COVID-19. CDR3 in DNA: TGTGCCAGTAGTATAGATGCCCTGGGACAGGGGCCATGGATGAACACTGAAGCTTTCTTT. This gives the protein CASSIDALGQGPWMNTEAFF.